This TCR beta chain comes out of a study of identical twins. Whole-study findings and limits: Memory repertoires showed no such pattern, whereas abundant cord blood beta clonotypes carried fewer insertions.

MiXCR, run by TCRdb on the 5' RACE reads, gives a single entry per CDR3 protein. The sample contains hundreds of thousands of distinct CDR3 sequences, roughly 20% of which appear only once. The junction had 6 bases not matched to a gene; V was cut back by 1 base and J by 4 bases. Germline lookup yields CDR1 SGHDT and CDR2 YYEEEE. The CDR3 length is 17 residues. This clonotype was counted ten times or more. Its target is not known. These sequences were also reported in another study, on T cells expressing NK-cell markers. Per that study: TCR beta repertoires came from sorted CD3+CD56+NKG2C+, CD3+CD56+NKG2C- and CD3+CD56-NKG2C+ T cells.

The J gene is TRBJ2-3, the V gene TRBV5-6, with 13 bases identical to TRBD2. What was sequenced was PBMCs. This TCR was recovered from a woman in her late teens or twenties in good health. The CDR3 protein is CASSLPGLAGDSDTQYF. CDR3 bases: TGTGCCAGCAGCTTGCCCGGACTAGCGGGGGACTCAGATACGCAGTATTTT.